The subject of this entry is one T cell receptor beta chain. Its specificity is not known. TCRdb keeps only in-frame clones here, not all; method: immunoSEQ multiplex PCR. Of 80,000 to 95,000 clones in the sample, about nine tenths were seen once. The data belong to a study of T cell responses to AZD1222 COVID-19 vaccine. This CDR3 is built from 15 residues. The germline V and J ends were trimmed by 4 bases and 6 bases, with 17 bases remaining between them. CDR1 is SGHDT, CDR2 YYEEEE, per germline. Both about-4-week and about-12-week second-dose recipients were combined. Study conclusions and caveats: Only after the peak T cell response were repertoires sampled. Only five to seven AZD1222 recipients tested seropositive at baseline.

The V and J genes are TRBV5-6 and TRBJ1-5, with TRBD1 as a possible D gene (6 bases). This sequence originates from an adult who received the AZD1222 COVID-19 vaccine. This sample comprised peripheral blood, obtained 28 days after the second AZD1222 dose. The DNA for the CDR3 is TGTGCCAGCAGCCTGGGGTATGGGGGCTCTCAGCCCCAGCATTTT. Translating gives CASSLGYGGSQPQHF.